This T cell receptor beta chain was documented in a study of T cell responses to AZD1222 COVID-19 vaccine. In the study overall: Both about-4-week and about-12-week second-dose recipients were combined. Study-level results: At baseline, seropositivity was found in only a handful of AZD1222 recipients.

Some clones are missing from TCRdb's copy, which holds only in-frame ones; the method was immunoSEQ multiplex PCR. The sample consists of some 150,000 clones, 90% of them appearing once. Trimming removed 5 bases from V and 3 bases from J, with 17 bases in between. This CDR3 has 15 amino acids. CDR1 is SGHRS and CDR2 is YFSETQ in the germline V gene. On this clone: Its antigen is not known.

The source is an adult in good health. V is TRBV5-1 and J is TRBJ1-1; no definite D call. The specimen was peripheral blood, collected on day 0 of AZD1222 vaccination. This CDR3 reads CASSGEGTRDTEAFF. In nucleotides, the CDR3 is TGCGCCAGCAGTGGGGAGGGCACGAGGGACACTGAAGCTTTCTTT. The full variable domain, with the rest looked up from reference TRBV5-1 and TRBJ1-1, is KAGVTQTPRYLIKTRGQQVTLSCSPISGHRSVSWYQQTPGQGLQFLFEYFSETQRNKGNFPGRFSGRQFSNSRSEMNVSTLELGDSALYLCASSGEGTRDTEAFFGQGTRLTVV.